This is a list of T cell receptor beta chains from one sample in a study of cytomegalovirus exposure and HLA in healthy donors. Profiling relied on immunoSEQ multiplex PCR, and the TCRdb table lists in-frame clones only, not all of them. The sample carries 55,000 to 70,000 clones, more than 60% recorded once. The sequencing sample was made of PBMCs. Every receptor here comes from a male donor in good health and CMV-seropositive. CDR3s include the opening cysteine and the closing phenylalanine or tryptophan. The order of the fields is D gene, V gene, J gene, CDR3 protein. The D gene is left open where the match is weak.

d_gene: TRBD1
v_gene: TRBV5-4
j_gene: TRBJ1-1
CDR3aa: CASSFGTGALTNTEAFF

d_gene: -
v_gene: TRBV6-5
j_gene: TRBJ2-1
CDR3aa: CASSYEASSSYNEQFF

d_gene: -
v_gene: TRBV11-2
j_gene: TRBJ2-3
CDR3aa: CASSILFHTQYF

d_gene: TRBD1
v_gene: TRBV9
j_gene: TRBJ1-2
CDR3aa: CASSVAQGANYGYTF

d_gene: TRBD2
v_gene: TRBV13
j_gene: TRBJ2-7
CDR3aa: CASSPGLAGGSSYEQYF

d_gene: TRBD1
v_gene: TRBV27
j_gene: TRBJ1-1
CDR3aa: CASSPGTGNANTEAFF

d_gene: TRBD2
v_gene: TRBV11-2
j_gene: TRBJ2-7
CDR3aa: CASSFDLAGGREQYF

d_gene: TRBD1
v_gene: TRBV4-3
j_gene: TRBJ1-1
CDR3aa: CASSQDRGQGNTEAFF

d_gene: TRBD1
v_gene: TRBV2
j_gene: TRBJ1-2
CDR3aa: CASSESRGQSGYTF

d_gene: TRBD2
v_gene: TRBV4-2
j_gene: TRBJ2-5
CDR3aa: CASSQGGGWETQYF

d_gene: -
v_gene: TRBV18
j_gene: TRBJ2-1
CDR3aa: CASSPTLTDNEQFF

d_gene: -
v_gene: TRBV5-4
j_gene: TRBJ2-1
CDR3aa: CASSLRREFF

d_gene: -
v_gene: TRBV4-3
j_gene: TRBJ1-2
CDR3aa: CASSHPGHLTGYTF

d_gene: -
v_gene: TRBV10-2
j_gene: TRBJ2-3
CDR3aa: CASSEPLASSTDTQYF

d_gene: -
v_gene: TRBV19
j_gene: TRBJ1-3
CDR3aa: CASSIDRGAGNTIYF

d_gene: TRBD2
v_gene: TRBV7-2
j_gene: TRBJ2-2
CDR3aa: CASSSSSGGGGELFF

d_gene: TRBD1
v_gene: TRBV27
j_gene: TRBJ2-6
CDR3aa: CASSLRRQGVFSGANVLTF

d_gene: TRBD1
v_gene: TRBV7-6
j_gene: TRBJ2-7
CDR3aa: CASSIRTGLEQIYEQYF

d_gene: TRBD2
v_gene: TRBV4-3
j_gene: TRBJ2-5
CDR3aa: CASSQDRGTSRGETQYF

d_gene: TRBD1
v_gene: TRBV5-1
j_gene: TRBJ1-6
CDR3aa: CASSPGGWPHNSPLHF

d_gene: TRBD1
v_gene: TRBV15
j_gene: TRBJ2-7
CDR3aa: CATSSAGTGNYEQYF

d_gene: TRBD2
v_gene: TRBV2
j_gene: TRBJ2-1
CDR3aa: CASSISGLAGTREQFF

d_gene: TRBD1
v_gene: TRBV7-2
j_gene: TRBJ2-7
CDR3aa: CARSAGTGDYEQYF

d_gene: -
v_gene: TRBV29-1
j_gene: TRBJ2-7
CDR3aa: CSVADNYEQYF

d_gene: TRBD2
v_gene: TRBV9
j_gene: TRBJ2-2
CDR3aa: CATRREGDDGELFF

d_gene: TRBD1
v_gene: TRBV5-1
j_gene: TRBJ1-2
CDR3aa: CASSSDQGQGYGYTF

d_gene: -
v_gene: TRBV1
j_gene: TRBJ1-2
CDR3aa: CTSSQGQGRKTNYGYTF

d_gene: -
v_gene: TRBV11-3
j_gene: TRBJ1-1
CDR3aa: CASSLGRDREAFF

d_gene: -
v_gene: TRBV10-3
j_gene: TRBJ1-1
CDR3aa: CAISESTGWLNTEAFF

d_gene: TRBD2
v_gene: TRBV27
j_gene: TRBJ2-7
CDR3aa: CASSMSGGAVGQYF

d_gene: -
v_gene: TRBV6-1
j_gene: TRBJ1-1
CDR3aa: CASSETTEGTEAFF

d_gene: -
v_gene: TRBV12-5
j_gene: TRBJ2-3
CDR3aa: CASGLVSGGTDTQYF

d_gene: -
v_gene: TRBV9
j_gene: TRBJ2-2
CDR3aa: CASSPGNRDTGELFF

d_gene: TRBD1
v_gene: TRBV9
j_gene: TRBJ1-4
CDR3aa: CASSATGLREKLFF

d_gene: -
v_gene: TRBV29-1
j_gene: TRBJ2-1
CDR3aa: CSVVYLSSYNEQFF

d_gene: TRBD1
v_gene: TRBV5-6
j_gene: TRBJ1-6
CDR3aa: CASSGGQGAYNSPLHF

d_gene: -
v_gene: TRBV6-5
j_gene: TRBJ1-1
CDR3aa: CASSGQGLIEAFF

d_gene: -
v_gene: TRBV10-1
j_gene: TRBJ2-1
CDR3aa: CARRESVYNEQFF

d_gene: -
v_gene: TRBV18
j_gene: TRBJ1-1
CDR3aa: CASSPIGGRNTEAFF

d_gene: -
v_gene: TRBV6-6
j_gene: TRBJ2-1
CDR3aa: CASSYMGGASNEQFF

d_gene: -
v_gene: TRBV27
j_gene: TRBJ1-5
CDR3aa: CASSLSEGPQHF

d_gene: TRBD2
v_gene: TRBV27
j_gene: TRBJ2-3
CDR3aa: CASSLSGDGTDTQYF

d_gene: -
v_gene: TRBV30
j_gene: TRBJ1-1
CDR3aa: CAWSVTVNTEAFF